The next 9 T cell receptor beta chains were all read from a single sample in a study of blood T cell repertoires in COVID-19. Clones were read by immunoSEQ multiplex PCR, and TCRdb kept only the in-frame ones, dropping some. This sample has 130,000 or so clones, with roughly nine tenths found just once. The sequenced material came from peripheral blood. All receptors derive from an older man with active or convalescent COVID-19.

V gene TRBV30 combines with J gene TRBJ1-1; D perhaps matches TRBD1 (6 bases). The CDR3 has 12 residues. The ends were cut back, 1 base at V and 11 bases at J, with 14 bases in the middle. Germline lookup yields CDR1 GTSNPN and CDR2 SVGIG (reference sequence). DNA of the CDR3: TGTGCCTGGAGTGCCCCACAGGGTGGGGCTTTCTTT. Its protein product is CAWSAPQGGAFF.

DNA for the CDR3: TGTGCCAGGTGGGGCCGGGAGGACTACGAGCAGTACTTC. Translation gives CARWGREDYEQYF. This chain joins TRBV5-3 and TRBJ2-7; 7 nucleotides agree with TRBD2. TRBV5-3 is sorted into the ORF group, with uncertain function. The J segment lost 3 bases and the V segment lost 8 bases, leaving 8 bases of the junction unmatched. The CDR3 is 13 residues long.

The chain links TRBV6-1 to TRBJ1-3; 8 bases are shared with TRBD1. This CDR3 has 17 residues. V was clipped by 0 bases and J by 3 bases; unmatched bases: 7. CDR1 and CDR2 from the germline V gene are MNHNS and SASEGT. In DNA form, the CDR3 reads TGTGCCAGCAGTGAAGCTGCGACAGGGGTTTTTGGAAACACCATATATTTT. Encoded protein: CASSEAATGVFGNTIYF.

The chain is built from TRBV5-1 and TRBJ2-7; TRBD1 is a possible D gene (6 bases). The CDR3 has 12 residues. Per the germline V gene, CDR1 is SGHRS and CDR2 is YFSETQ. Trimming took off 2 bases at V and 6 bases at J, with 9 bases between the two ends. CDR3 sequence reads: CASSLQGREQYF. Here the CDR3 DNA reads TGCGCCAGCAGCTTACAGGGACGCGAGCAGTACTTC.

This clone has a handful of counts. V gene TRBV28 combines with J gene TRBJ2-7; 10 positions match TRBD2. The CDR3 runs 15 residues. Germline V CDR1 and CDR2: MDHEN, SYDVKM. The V segment lost 2 bases and the J segment 5 bases; nucleotides outside the gene matches: 6. For the CDR3, the DNA is TGTGCCAGCAGTTTAGGGTCTAGCGGGAGAAACGAGCAGTACTTC. Its translation: CASSLGSSGRNEQYF.

This chain uses TRBV25-1 with TRBJ2-3; the match to TRBD2 covers 10 bases. V gave up 4 bases and J gave up 4 bases; unmatched junction bases: 8. Germline loops: CDR1 MGHDK, CDR2 SYGVNS. The CDR3 length is 16 residues. The CDR3 DNA follows: TGTGCCAGCAGTGCGAGTCTAGCGGGAGTAGCAGATACGCAGTATTTT. It specifies CASSASLAGVADTQYF.

This clone has only one observation. The chain combines TRBV6-5 with TRBJ1-5; D gene uncertain. This CDR3 has 15 residues. V was cut by 7 bases and J by 3 bases, with 16 bases left in between. Germline loops: CDR1 MNHEY, CDR2 SVGAGI. The CDR3 sequence: CASMSRIPINQPQHF. CDR3 sequence (DNA): TGTGCCAGCATGTCCAGAATCCCCATCAATCAGCCCCAGCATTTT.

The V gene is TRBV27, the J gene TRBJ1-6, with D tentatively TRBD1 (5 bases). The germline V gene has CDR1 MNHEY and CDR2 SMNVEV (reference sequence). The V and J ends lost 7 bases and 7 bases respectively, with 23 bases between them. This CDR3 has 17 amino acids. The CDR3 reads CASKGTVPLSGNSPLHF. The CDR3 DNA follows: TGTGCCAGCAAGGGAACAGTTCCCCTCTCAGGGAATTCACCCCTCCACTTT.

This clone was recorded many times. The same CDR3 is also encoded by other DNA sequences in this sample. J is TRBJ2-7 and V is TRBV19; 13 bases fit TRBD2. With V trimmed by 3 bases and J by 2 bases, 1 base remained unmatched. This CDR3 has 15 residues. Germline V gene lookup returns CDR1 LNHDA and CDR2 SQIVND (reference sequence). The DNA of the CDR3 is TGTGCCAGTAGTATTGGGACTAGCGGGACCTACGAGCAGTACTTC. Translated, it gives CASSIGTSGTYEQYF. The full variable domain, completed using reference TRBV19 and TRBJ2-7, is DGGITQSPKYLFRKEGQNVTLSCEQNLNHDAMYWYRQDPGQGLRLIYYSQIVNDFQKGDIAEGYSVSREKKESFPLTVTSAQKNPTAFYLCASSIGTSGTYEQYFGPGTRLTVT.